The 15 T cell receptor beta chains reported below all come from one sample, sequenced in a study of neurological immune-mediated disorders. Time point: technical triplicate 2. TCRdb re-derived calls from the 5' RACE reads in MiXCR, one entry per CDR3 protein. Among about 59,000 distinct CDR3 sequences listed, about 25% were seen once. What was sequenced was PBMCs. The receptor set was obtained from a man in his fifties or sixties with HTLV-1-associated myelopathy (HAM/TSP).

The table lists this clonotype with many counts. The rearrangement links TRBV20-1 to TRBJ2-5; 8 nucleotides agree with TRBD2. Germline trimming cut 0 bases from V and 2 bases from J; bases unmatched to any gene: 11. The CDR3 spans 17 residues. CDR1 DFQATT and CDR2 SNEGSKA come from the germline V gene (reference sequence). The CDR3 nucleotides are TGCAGTGCTAGAGATAGTGGAGCTAGCGGGCCTCAAGAGACCCAGTACTTC. This sequence encodes CSARDSGASGPQETQYF.

This clonotype was counted many times. The rearrangement links TRBV20-1 to TRBJ2-3; TRBD2 matches at 10 bases. This CDR3 contains 14 residues. Germline V lookup: CDR1 DFQATT, CDR2 SNEGSKA (reference sequence). With 2 bases clipped from V and 2 bases from J, the junction kept 1 base outside the gene matches. The chain's CDR3 is CSARLAGVTDTQYF. CDR3 coding DNA: TGCAGTGCTAGACTAGCGGGGGTCACAGATACGCAGTATTTT.

The genes are TRBV10-2 and TRBJ1-2; 8 nucleotides line up with TRBD1. The CDR3 has 12 residues. Germline V gives CDR1 WSHSY, CDR2 SAAADI. With V trimmed by 10 bases and J by 2 bases, 3 bases remained unmatched. This CDR3 reads CAIQGANYGYTF. The CDR3 coding sequence is TGCGCCATCCAGGGGGCCAACTATGGCTACACCTTC.

In this sample, this clonotype turned up many times. The rearrangement joins TRBV11-1 to TRBJ1-1; 7 bases line up with TRBD1. Losses at the gene ends were 1 base for V and 1 base for J; bases not matched to a gene: 0. This CDR3 region has 14 residues. Germline V lookup: CDR1 SGHAT, CDR2 FQDESV (reference sequence). CDR3 protein: CASSLGDRNTEAFF. As DNA, the CDR3 is TGTGCCAGCAGCTTAGGGGACAGGAACACTGAAGCTTTCTTT.

The J gene is TRBJ2-1, the V gene TRBV10-3; D assignment may be TRBD1 or TRBD2 (5 bases each). The CDR3 is 14 residues long. V was shortened by 4 bases and J by 2 bases, with 9 bases between the two germline ends. The germline gives CDR1 ENHRY, CDR2 SYGVKD. DNA of the CDR3: TGTGCCATCAGTGGAGGGGCCGCCTACAATGAGCAGTTCTTC. Translation gives CAISGGAAYNEQFF.

This clonotype was seen many times. The V call is TRBV9, the J call TRBJ1-1; D is unclear. The V end was cut by 4 bases, the J end by 0 bases, with 13 bases between. The CDR3 is 15 amino acids. Per the germline V gene, CDR1 is SGDLS and CDR2 is YYNGEE. The CDR3 region is CASSPDVLMNTEAFF. The DNA for the CDR3 is TGTGCCAGCAGCCCGGACGTACTCATGAACACTGAAGCTTTCTTT. The full variable domain, with the rest looked up from reference TRBV9 and TRBJ1-1, is DSGVTQTPKHLITATGQRVTLRCSPRSGDLSVYWYQQSLDQGLQFLIQYYNGEERAKGNILERFSAQQFPDLHSELNLSSLELGDSALYFCASSPDVLMNTEAFFGQGTRLTVV.

This clonotype was seen at least ten times. The V and J genes are TRBV12-3 or TRBV12-4 and TRBJ2-3; D is perhaps TRBD1 (6 bases). The germline V and J ends were trimmed by 4 bases and 9 bases, with 8 bases remaining between them. The CDR3 runs 11 residues. CDR3 loop: CASSWGRTQYF. CDR3 nucleotide sequence: TGTGCCAGCAGTTGGGGGCGCACGCAGTATTTT.

The chain couples TRBV28 to TRBJ2-7, with D maybe TRBD2 (6 bases). Trimming took 6 bases from V and 3 from J, leaving 18 bases between them. This CDR3 has 15 amino acids. CDR1 and CDR2 (germline): MDHEN, SYDVKM. CDR3 nucleotide sequence: TGTGCCAGCAGCCCCAGGCGGGGCCGAAACTACGAGCAGTACTTC. Its protein product is CASSPRRGRNYEQYF.

This clonotype was detected many times. This chain connects TRBV5-1 to TRBJ2-7, with D hard to call. The ends were cut back, 4 bases at V and 5 bases at J, with 22 bases in the middle. The germline CDR1 and CDR2 sequences are SGHRS and YFSETQ. CDR3 length: 16 amino acids. The CDR3 is CASSTSGLPGSHEQYF. The CDR3 DNA is TGCGCCAGCAGCACCTCCGGGCTCCCGGGCAGCCACGAGCAGTACTTC.

This clonotype was counted ten times or more. The chain carries TRBV27 and TRBJ2-7; D is ambiguous. Per germline, CDR1 MNHEY and CDR2 SMNVEV (reference sequence). The CDR3 covers 17 residues. The ends were cut back, 3 bases at V and 0 bases at J, with 18 bases in the middle. The CDR3 region is CASSFRPYPSVSYEQYF. The CDR3 nucleotides are TGTGCCAGCAGTTTCCGTCCATACCCTAGTGTCTCCTACGAGCAGTACTTC.

This clonotype was seen at least ten times. The chain joins TRBV3-1 to TRBJ2-7, with D unresolved. This CDR3 comprises 11 residues. Germline CDR1 reads LGHDT; CDR2 reads YNNKEL (reference sequence). Trimming removed 1 base at V and 2 bases at J, with 0 bases between. The CDR3 reads CASSQAYEQYF. DNA for the CDR3: TGTGCCAGCAGCCAAGCCTACGAGCAGTACTTC.

The chain carries TRBV29-1 and TRBJ1-2; a possible D gene is TRBD1 (5 bases). Germline CDR1 reads SQVTM; CDR2 reads ANQGSEA. The V end was cut by 4 bases, the J end by 8 bases, with 17 bases between. CDR3 length equals 13 residues. CDR3 loop: CSVVGTGESGYTF. CDR3 nucleotides: TGCAGCGTTGTCGGGACGGGAGAGTCGGGCTACACCTTC.

This clonotype was counted ten times or more. V is TRBV5-1 and J is TRBJ2-1; possibly TRBD1 or TRBD2 for D (7 bases each). V lost 3 bases, J lost 6 bases, and 13 bases lay in between. This CDR3 contains 14 residues. The germline gives CDR1 SGHRS, CDR2 YFSETQ. Here the CDR3 DNA reads TGCGCCAGCAGCTGGCAGGGGGGGACCAATGAGCAGTTCTTC. This encodes CASSWQGGTNEQFF.

The sample holds many counts of this clonotype. V gene TRBV4-1 combines with J gene TRBJ2-3; a weak D match, TRBD2 (5 bases). CDR3 length: 16 residues. CDR1 and CDR2 from the germline V gene are MGHRA and YSYEKL. The germline V and J ends were trimmed by 1 base and 1 base, with 12 bases remaining between them. This CDR3 reads CASSQVAQRRTDTQYF. In DNA form, the CDR3 reads TGCGCCAGCAGCCAAGTGGCACAGCGGCGCACAGATACGCAGTATTTT.

In this sample, this clonotype turned up many times. The chain couples TRBV5-6 to TRBJ2-7; 10 nucleotides line up with TRBD1. CDR3 length: 14 amino acids. The ends lost 2 bases at V and 3 bases at J; junction bases unmatched: 2. Germline lookup yields CDR1 SGHDT and CDR2 YYEEEE. This CDR3 reads CASSFGDRGYEQYF. CDR3 DNA: TGTGCCAGCAGCTTTGGGGACAGGGGCTACGAGCAGTACTTC.